This T cell receptor (beta chain) was sequenced during a study of T cells expressing NK-cell markers. The CDR3 consists of 16 residues. Germline loops: CDR1 MGHRA, CDR2 YSYEKL. One entry per CDR3 protein, without DNA, is what TCRdb gives after re-calling the 5' RACE reads. The repertoire table contains roughly 430,000 distinct CDR3 sequences. The gene calls are TRBV4-1 and TRBJ2-1; TCRdb reports TRBD1, a call that lacks DNA to check it against. This clonotype was sampled from a woman aged 18 to 75 in good health. The sequencing sample was made of blood T cells: a sorted CD56 or NKG2C T cell subset, CD4+ or CD8+ T cells, or bulk PBMC T cells (not recorded which). The CDR3 loop is CASSQVYGGTYNEQFF.